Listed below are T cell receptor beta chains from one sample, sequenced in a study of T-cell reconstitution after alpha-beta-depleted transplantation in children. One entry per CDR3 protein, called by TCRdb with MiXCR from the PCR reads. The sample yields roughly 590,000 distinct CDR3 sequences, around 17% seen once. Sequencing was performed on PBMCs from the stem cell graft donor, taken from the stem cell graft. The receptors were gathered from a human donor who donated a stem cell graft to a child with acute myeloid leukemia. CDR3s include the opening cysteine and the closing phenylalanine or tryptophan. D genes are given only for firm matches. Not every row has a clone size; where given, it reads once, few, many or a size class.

TGTGCCATCGGCTTGGGGGACAATGAGCAGTTCTTC | CAIGLGDNEQFF | TRBJ2-1 | TRBV10-3 | 12 | many | NA
TGCAGTGCTACGGGACAGGGGCTAAGATACACCGGGGAGCTGTTTTTT | CSATGQGLRYTGELFF | TRBJ2-2 | TRBV20-1 | 16 | many | TRBD1
TGTGCCAGCAGCGCAAGGAACTCCTATAATTCACCCCTCCACTTT | CASSARNSYNSPLHF | TRBJ1-6 | TRBV11-2 | 15 | NA | NA
TGTGCCAGCAGCGATAGAGGACGTGCAGAGACCCAGTACTTC | CASSDRGRAETQYF | TRBJ2-5 | TRBV7-2 | 14 | NA | NA
TGCAGTGCTAGAAGGACCACATATAGCAATCAGCCCCAGCATTTT | CSARRTTYSNQPQHF | TRBJ1-5 | TRBV20-1 | 15 | many | NA
TGTGCCAGCAGCTCACGGGACAGTCCCTTCAGCTCCTATAATTCACCCCTCCACTTT | CASSSRDSPFSSYNSPLHF | TRBJ1-6 | TRBV11-2 | 19 | many | TRBD1
TGCAGTGCGCCCGCACAGGGTCCTACTTACACATACGAGCAGTACTTC | CSAPAQGPTYTYEQYF | TRBJ2-7 | TRBV20-1 | 16 | few | NA
TGCAGTGCTAGAAGGGGGGGCGCGACGCCGAACACTGAAGCTTTCTTT | CSARRGGATPNTEAFF | TRBJ1-1 | TRBV20-1 | 16 | many | NA
TGTGCCAGCAGTTACAACAAAGAGACCCAGTACTTC | CASSYNKETQYF | TRBJ2-5 | TRBV6-2/TRBV6-3 | 12 | many | NA
TGCAGTGCTCCTATCGGCGGGGGAGATAGTTTCGACACTGAAGCTTTCTTT | CSAPIGGGDSFDTEAFF | TRBJ1-1 | TRBV20-1 | 17 | NA | NA
TGTGCCAGCACCTCAGACTTTCAACCCGGGGAGCTGTTTTTT | CASTSDFQPGELFF | TRBJ2-2 | TRBV6-1 | 14 | NA | NA
TGTGCCAGCAGTTACTCTGGGACAGATGGATACGAGCAGTACTTC | CASSYSGTDGYEQYF | TRBJ2-7 | TRBV6-5 | 15 | many | TRBD1
TGTGCCAGCACCCCGGGTGGACAGGGAAACACGCAGTATTTT | CASTPGGQGNTQYF | TRBJ2-3 | TRBV12-3/TRBV12-4 | 14 | NA | TRBD1
TGCGCCAGCAGCTACGACAGGAGGGACACCGGGGAGCTGTTTTTT | CASSYDRRDTGELFF | TRBJ2-2 | TRBV4-1 | 15 | NA | NA
TGCGCCAGCAGCTTGGAGGGACCTATGAACTATGGCTACACCTTC | CASSLEGPMNYGYTF | TRBJ1-2 | TRBV5-1 | 15 | many | NA
TGTGCCAGCAGCAGGGGGATCTATGGCTACACCTTC | CASSRGIYGYTF | TRBJ1-2 | TRBV7-9 | 12 | few | NA
TGCAGTGCTAAGGAGCTAGCGGGGGCTTACTACGAGCAGTACTTC | CSAKELAGAYYEQYF | TRBJ2-7 | TRBV20-1 | 15 | NA | TRBD2
TGCAGTGCCGCTATCTTCCCCCGGGACAGGGAGTCCGATGAGCAGTTCTTC | CSAAIFPRDRESDEQFF | TRBJ2-1 | TRBV20-1 | 17 | many | TRBD1
TGTGCCAGCAGCCCCTCGGGACAGATAACCTATGGCTACACCTTC | CASSPSGQITYGYTF | TRBJ1-2 | TRBV7-9 | 15 | few | TRBD1
TGCAGTGCTAGAGCTTTCCTCGGCACTAGCGGGCCCCAAGAGACCCAGTACTTC | CSARAFLGTSGPQETQYF | TRBJ2-5 | TRBV20-1 | 18 | many | TRBD2
TGTGCCAGCAGCCGAGAGGGGACTAGCGGGGGAATGGACGAGCAGTACTTC | CASSREGTSGGMDEQYF | TRBJ2-7 | TRBV7-8 | 17 | few | TRBD2
TGTGCCACCAGTGATTACGTGGGGGCCGTAAACACAGATACGCAGTATTTT | CATSDYVGAVNTDTQYF | TRBJ2-3 | TRBV24-1 | 17 | NA | NA
TGTGCCAGCAGCCCGGGGTTGGGGCCGGGGAATGAAAAACTGTTTTTT | CASSPGLGPGNEKLFF | TRBJ1-4 | TRBV7-2 | 16 | many | NA
TGTGCCAGCAGCTTAGCGATGAAGACCCAGTACTTC | CASSLAMKTQYF | TRBJ2-5 | TRBV7-2 | 12 | many | NA
TGCAGCGTTGGGGGACAGGGCCAAACCTACGAGCAGTACTTC | CSVGGQGQTYEQYF | TRBJ2-7 | TRBV29-1 | 14 | few | TRBD1
TGCGCCAGCAGCTTGAACGGAGCCCTTCATGGAGAGACCCAGTACTTC | CASSLNGALHGETQYF | TRBJ2-5 | TRBV5-1 | 16 | NA | NA
TGCGCCAGCAGCTTCTCTGGCGGAGCCGATGAGCAGTTCTTC | CASSFSGGADEQFF | TRBJ2-1 | TRBV5-1 | 14 | many | NA
TGTGCCAGCAGCGTCGGGGGGGCAAGGTTCACAGATACGCAGTATTTT | CASSVGGARFTDTQYF | TRBJ2-3 | TRBV9 | 16 | once | TRBD2
TGCGCCAGCAGCCCCTCTCAGTCGGGCCCCTCACCCCTCCACTTT | CASSPSQSGPSPLHF | TRBJ1-6 | TRBV5-1 | 15 | NA | NA
TGCAGCGTTGAAGATCAGGGGGACTCCTACGAGCAGTACTTC | CSVEDQGDSYEQYF | TRBJ2-7 | TRBV29-1 | 14 | NA | TRBD1
TGTGCCAGCAGCTGGGACCTTACCGGTGAAAAACTGTTTTTT | CASSWDLTGEKLFF | TRBJ1-4 | TRBV7-2 | 14 | few | NA